This T cell receptor (beta chain) was profiled in a study of cytomegalovirus exposure and HLA in healthy donors (TCRdb year 2017). For the study in its entirety: A later analysis indicated that the 120 or so validation repertoires were generated on the platform also employed for the approximately 670 repertoires of the first cohort. In addition to the first cohort of 666 subjects, a separate validation cohort of 120 different subjects was used. The study aimed to test whether cataloging public T cell receptors could reveal signatures of past pathogen exposure. The study combined high-throughput TCR immunosequencing, statistical association of individual TCRs with disease status, and machine learning to predict cytomegalovirus infection status.

Donors formed part of the validation cohort, which comprised over a hundred subjects and was distinct from the first cohort of roughly 600 subjects. In this sample, this clone turned up once. There is no known antigen for this receptor. Base qualities were left out, and no much larger clone turns up one base away. Overall results and qualifications from the work: In both the original and validation cohorts, the classifier was reported to diagnose cytomegalovirus status with high specificity and sensitivity. The authors suggested that the approach could potentially be extended to other disease states and immunological phenotypes. In a later analysis, TCRs clustered in the first cohort were found to also tend to co-occur in the approximately 110 validation repertoires, with approximately 93% of cluster scores above 0. A total of 164 TCR beta chains were listed by the study as associated with cytomegalovirus. A later analysis had no HLA typing for the validation cohort, so co-occurrence there was scored across all 130 or so repertoires. Most TCR sequences were observed very rarely across donors, whereas some public TCRs were present in many individuals. Three of the identified cytomegalovirus-associated TCR beta chains were confirmed in vitro to be specific for cytomegalovirus antigens.

Library method: the immunoSEQ multiplex PCR assay. The authors processed their data as follows. A statistical classification framework was built for diagnosing cytomegalovirus status from the catalog of TCR beta chain sequences. In TCRdb, the immuneACCESS table is reduced to in-frame sequences with V and J assigned. These tables do not hold every clone; where another copy was compared, an unresolved V gene accounts for under half, and the others remain unexplained. V and J calls and clone size come straight from that table; D and trimming were deduced from the DNA. The sample table holds 240,000 or so clones, of which roughly 86% were seen once. Of the sample, less than 1.5% falls within the top ten clones. Trimming removed 0 bases from V and 1 base from J; the gene matches leave 6 bases unexplained. Reading the germline V gene gives CDR1 SGHRS and CDR2 YFSETQ. Counted from cysteine to phenylalanine, this CDR3 has 17 amino acids. Here the CDR3 DNA is all that survives: 51 bases in frame from base 1.

The sequenced material came from PBMCs. The chain joins TRBV5-1 to TRBJ2-5, with 10 junctional bases fitting TRBD2. This clonotype was sampled from a woman aged 25 to 39 in good health and CMV-seropositive. The encoded CDR3 is CASSLALAGFIQETQYF. The bases are TGCGCCAGCAGCTTGGCACTAGCGGGGTTTATCCAAGAGACCCAGTACTTC.